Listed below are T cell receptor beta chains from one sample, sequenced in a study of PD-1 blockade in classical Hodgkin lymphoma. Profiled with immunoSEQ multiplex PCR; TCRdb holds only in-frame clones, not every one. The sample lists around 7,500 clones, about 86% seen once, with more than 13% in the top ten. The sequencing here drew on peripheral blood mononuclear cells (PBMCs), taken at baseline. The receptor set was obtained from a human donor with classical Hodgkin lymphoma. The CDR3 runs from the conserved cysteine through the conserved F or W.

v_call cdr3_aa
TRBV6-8 CARRIRDRAYEQYF
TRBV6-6 CASSSERHNEQFF
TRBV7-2 CASSYPHTEAFF
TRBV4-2 CASSQETGELFF
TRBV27 CASSLGAPLSYEQYF
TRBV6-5 CASSYSRGRRDSPLHF
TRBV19 CASGTERGEKLFF
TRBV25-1 CASSEGFYNPTEAFF
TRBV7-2 CASSSREGRLHNEQFF
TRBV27 CASSLMGGQETQYF
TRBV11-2 CASSPFVAYEQYF
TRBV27 CASSPRPAGGIAKNIQYF
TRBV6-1 CAIVRLAGNEQFF
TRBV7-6 CASSLPAETLLQSEQFF
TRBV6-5 CASSPAGALQETQYF
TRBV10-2 CASSPKGRSPLHF
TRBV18 CASSSARAVEQYF
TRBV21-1 CASSSPGEEMGLAGLDEQFF
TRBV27 CASSLWASKVGDTQYF
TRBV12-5 CASAPGRGEPVNNEQFF
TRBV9 CASSGTSGNEQFF
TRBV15 CATSRGLPRSYNEQFF
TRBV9 CASSGPGQRVEQYF
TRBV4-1 CASSQDVGRLNTEAFF
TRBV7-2 CASSLEGVLTNQPQHF
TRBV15 CATSYWGGGSKETQYF
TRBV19 CASSILLFYEQYF
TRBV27 CASSSMGGAGGFFEPLHF
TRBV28 CASSFGGNIQYF
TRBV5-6 CASSLYNEQFF
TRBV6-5 CASEAGTPNEQFF
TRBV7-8 CASSQTSGSNSPLHF
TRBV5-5 CASSFQTGFSEKLFF
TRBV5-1 CASSLGLNQPQHF
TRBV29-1 CSVEDRTGGKLFF
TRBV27 CAVGGFTDTQYF
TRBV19 CASSKGGSLYEQYF
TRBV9 CASSPRLGGQPPSYGYTF
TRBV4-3 CASSHGQIGEQYF
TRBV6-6 CASSYQVDQPQHF
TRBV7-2 CASRHGGKNEQYF
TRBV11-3 CASSPDRATEAFF
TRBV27 CASIPTGFQETQYF
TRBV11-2 CASSLEQGAAFF
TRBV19 CAIRGSGSGTGELFF
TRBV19 CASSTRTNEKLFF
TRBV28 CASVGTVYGYTF
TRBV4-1 CASSLSGSYADTQYF
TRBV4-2 CASSQEGGLQGGETQYF
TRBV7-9 CASSLGFGGHNEQFF
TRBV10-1 CASRRVGSLHF